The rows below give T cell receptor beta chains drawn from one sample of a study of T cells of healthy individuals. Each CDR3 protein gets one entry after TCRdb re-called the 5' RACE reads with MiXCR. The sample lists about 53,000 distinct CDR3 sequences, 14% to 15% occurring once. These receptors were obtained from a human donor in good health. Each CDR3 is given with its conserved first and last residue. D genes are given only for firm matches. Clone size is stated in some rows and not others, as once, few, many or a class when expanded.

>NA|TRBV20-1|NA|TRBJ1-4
CSAQEGGVREKLFF
TGCAGTGCCCAAGAGGGGGGGGTCCGCGAAAAACTGTTTTTT
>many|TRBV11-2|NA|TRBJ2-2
CASSFPETGELFF
TGTGCCAGCAGCTTCCCGGAAACCGGGGAGCTGTTTTTT
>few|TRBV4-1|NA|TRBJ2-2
CASSLLFPNTGELFF
TGCGCCAGCAGCCTTCTATTTCCGAACACCGGGGAGCTGTTTTTT
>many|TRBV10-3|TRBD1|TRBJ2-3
CAIRGQGRGDTQYF
TGTGCCATCCGCGGACAGGGTAGGGGAGATACGCAGTATTTT
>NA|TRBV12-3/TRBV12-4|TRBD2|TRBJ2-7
CASRSPLAGANEQYF
TGTGCCAGCAGATCACCCCTAGCGGGAGCCAACGAGCAGTACTTC
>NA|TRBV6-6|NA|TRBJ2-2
CASSYNRLGANTGELFF
TGTGCCAGCAGTTACAACCGACTAGGGGCGAACACCGGGGAGCTGTTTTTT
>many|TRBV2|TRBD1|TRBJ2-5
CASSPGAGGMETQYF
TGTGCCAGCAGCCCAGGGGCAGGGGGAATGGAGACCCAGTACTTC
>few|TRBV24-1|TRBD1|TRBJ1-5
CATSDGHAGGPQPQHF
TGTGCCACCAGTGATGGCCACGCAGGGGGACCTCAGCCCCAGCATTTT
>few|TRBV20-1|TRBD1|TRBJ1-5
CSASGQGGQPQHF
TGCAGTGCTAGTGGACAGGGGGGTCAGCCCCAGCATTTT
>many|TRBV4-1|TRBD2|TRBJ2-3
CASSQDPSGSDTQYF
TGCGCCAGCAGCCAAGATCCTAGCGGGAGCGATACGCAGTATTTT
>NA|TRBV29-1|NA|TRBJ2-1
CSGGLDRDRREQFF
TGCAGCGGGGGACTCGACAGGGACCGAAGAGAGCAGTTCTTC
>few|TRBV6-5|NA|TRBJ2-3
CASSSEGPYRYSTDTQYF
TGTGCCAGCAGTTCCGAGGGCCCATATCGATATAGCACAGATACGCAGTATTTT
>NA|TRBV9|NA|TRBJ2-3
CASSVGSLSTDTQYF
TGTGCCAGCAGCGTAGGCAGCCTTAGCACAGATACGCAGTATTTT
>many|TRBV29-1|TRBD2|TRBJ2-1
CSVPIKGAETSGLLYNEQFF
TGCAGCGTTCCCATCAAGGGGGCCGAGACTAGCGGACTACTCTACAATGAGCAGTTCTTC
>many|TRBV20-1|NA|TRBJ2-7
CSATPPGEAYEQYF
TGCAGTGCAACACCGCCGGGAGAGGCCTACGAGCAGTACTTC
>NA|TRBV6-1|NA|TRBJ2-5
CASSPFGETQYF
TGTGCCAGCAGCCCATTCGGGGAGACCCAGTACTTC
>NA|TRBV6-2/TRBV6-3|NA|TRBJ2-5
CASTYLGHSPETQYF
TGTGCCAGCACTTACCTAGGGCACAGCCCAGAGACCCAGTACTTC
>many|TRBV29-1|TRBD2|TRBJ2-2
CSAGTSVPGELFF
TGCAGCGCCGGGACTAGCGTGCCCGGGGAGCTGTTTTTT
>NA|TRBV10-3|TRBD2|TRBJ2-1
CAISLVGLGDGEQFF
TGTGCCATCAGTCTTGTGGGACTAGGGGACGGTGAGCAGTTCTTC
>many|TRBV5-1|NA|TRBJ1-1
CASSGPTATEAFF
TGCGCCAGCAGCGGCCCGACAGCAACTGAAGCTTTCTTT
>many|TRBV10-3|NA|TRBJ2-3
CAIRRGDTQYF
TGTGCCATCAGAAGGGGGGATACGCAGTATTTT
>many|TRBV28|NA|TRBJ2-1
CASSHRQSSYNEQFF
TGTGCCAGCAGTCATAGACAGAGCTCCTACAATGAGCAGTTCTTC
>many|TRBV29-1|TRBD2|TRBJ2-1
CSVPTSGVPYNEQFF
TGCAGCGTCCCCACTAGCGGGGTCCCCTACAATGAGCAGTTCTTC
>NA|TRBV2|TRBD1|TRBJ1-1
CASSRDRSSTEAFF
TGTGCCAGCAGTCGGGACAGATCGAGTACTGAAGCTTTCTTT
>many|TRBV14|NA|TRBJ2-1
CASSQGAPYNEQFF
TGTGCCAGCAGCCAGGGGGCGCCGTACAATGAGCAGTTCTTC
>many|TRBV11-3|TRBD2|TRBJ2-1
CASSLDPSAGGGNEQFF
TGTGCCAGCAGCTTAGACCCCTCCGCGGGAGGCGGCAATGAGCAGTTCTTC
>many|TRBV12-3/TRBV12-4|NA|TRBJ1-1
CASSLGTMNTEAFF
TGTGCCAGCAGTTTAGGGACAATGAACACTGAAGCTTTCTTT
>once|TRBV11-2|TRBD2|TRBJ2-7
CASSWTSGNYEQYF
TGTGCCAGCAGCTGGACTAGCGGAAACTACGAGCAGTACTTC
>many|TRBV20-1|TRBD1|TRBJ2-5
CSAQQGKETQYF
TGCAGTGCCCAACAGGGGAAAGAGACCCAGTACTTC
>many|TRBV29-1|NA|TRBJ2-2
CSADKANTGELFF
TGCAGCGCGGACAAGGCGAACACCGGGGAGCTGTTTTTT
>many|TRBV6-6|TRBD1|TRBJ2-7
CASSRPGQGVNEQYF
TGTGCCAGCAGCCGACCGGGACAGGGGGTAAACGAGCAGTACTTC
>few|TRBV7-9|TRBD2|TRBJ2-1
CASSLRQREWYNEQFF
TGTGCCAGCAGTTTAAGACAGCGGGAGTGGTACAATGAGCAGTTCTTC
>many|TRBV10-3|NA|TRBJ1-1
CAITKNYLTDMNTEAFF
TGTGCCATCACGAAGAACTACCTGACTGACATGAACACTGAAGCTTTCTTT
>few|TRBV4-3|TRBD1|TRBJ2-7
CASSQNGWGQSSYEQYF
TGCGCCAGCAGCCAAAACGGGTGGGGACAGAGCTCCTACGAGCAGTACTTC
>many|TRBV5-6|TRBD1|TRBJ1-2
CASSLGQGDGYTF
TGTGCCAGCAGCTTGGGACAGGGCGATGGCTACACCTTC
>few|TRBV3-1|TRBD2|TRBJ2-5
CASTIAGGPQETQYF
TGTGCCAGCACCATAGCGGGGGGTCCTCAAGAGACCCAGTACTTC
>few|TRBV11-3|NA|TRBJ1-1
CASSPRTGMNTEAFF
TGTGCCAGCAGCCCGCGGACGGGGATGAACACTGAAGCTTTCTTT
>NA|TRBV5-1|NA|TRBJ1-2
CASSREGVEYGYTF
TGCGCCAGCAGCCGCGAAGGGGTGGAGTATGGCTACACCTTC
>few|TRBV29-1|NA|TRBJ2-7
CSVVEGTYEQYF
TGCAGCGTTGTGGAGGGGACATACGAGCAGTACTTC
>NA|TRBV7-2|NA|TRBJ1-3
CASSLVASGVRNTIYF
TGTGCCAGCAGCTTAGTAGCGTCTGGAGTCAGAAACACCATATATTTT
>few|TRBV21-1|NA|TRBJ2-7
CASSGRVPRYEQYF
TGTGCCAGCAGCGGACGGGTCCCCCGTTACGAGCAGTACTTC
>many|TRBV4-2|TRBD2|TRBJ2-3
CASSRRLAGNGNTQYF
TGTGCCAGCAGCCGACGACTAGCGGGGAATGGAAATACGCAGTATTTT
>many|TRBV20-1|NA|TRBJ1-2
CSASLPTQGSRHGYTF
TGCAGTGCTAGCCTACCTACCCAGGGGAGCCGTCATGGCTACACCTTC
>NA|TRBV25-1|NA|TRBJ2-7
CASTRLGTDEQYF
TGTGCCAGCACCCGATTGGGGACGGACGAGCAGTACTTC
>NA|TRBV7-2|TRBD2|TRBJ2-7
CASSYLASGNEQYF
TGTGCCAGCAGTTATCTGGCTAGCGGGAACGAGCAGTACTTC
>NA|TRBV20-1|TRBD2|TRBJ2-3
CSATPGLAGSTDTQYF
TGCAGTGCTACTCCGGGACTAGCGGGTTCCACAGATACGCAGTATTTT
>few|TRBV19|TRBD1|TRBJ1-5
CASSTGTGNLGPQHF
TGTGCCAGTAGTACCGGGACAGGAAATCTGGGGCCCCAGCATTTT
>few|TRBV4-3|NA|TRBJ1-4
CASSQGSTGWNEKLFF
TGCGCCAGCAGCCAAGGCTCGACAGGCTGGAACGAAAAACTGTTTTTT
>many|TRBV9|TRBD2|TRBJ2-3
CASSVGTSGGDTQYF
TGTGCCAGCAGCGTGGGGACTAGCGGGGGAGATACGCAGTATTTT
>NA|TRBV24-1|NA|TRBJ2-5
CATSDLRFGGLETQYF
TGTGCCACCAGTGATTTGCGTTTCGGGGGGCTAGAGACCCAGTACTTC
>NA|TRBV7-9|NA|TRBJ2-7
CVSSFSNRGYEQYF
TGTGTCAGCAGCTTTTCGAATAGGGGCTACGAGCAGTACTTC
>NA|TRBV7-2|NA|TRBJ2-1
CASSEGTPYNEQFF
TGTGCCAGCAGCGAGGGGACACCCTACAATGAGCAGTTCTTC